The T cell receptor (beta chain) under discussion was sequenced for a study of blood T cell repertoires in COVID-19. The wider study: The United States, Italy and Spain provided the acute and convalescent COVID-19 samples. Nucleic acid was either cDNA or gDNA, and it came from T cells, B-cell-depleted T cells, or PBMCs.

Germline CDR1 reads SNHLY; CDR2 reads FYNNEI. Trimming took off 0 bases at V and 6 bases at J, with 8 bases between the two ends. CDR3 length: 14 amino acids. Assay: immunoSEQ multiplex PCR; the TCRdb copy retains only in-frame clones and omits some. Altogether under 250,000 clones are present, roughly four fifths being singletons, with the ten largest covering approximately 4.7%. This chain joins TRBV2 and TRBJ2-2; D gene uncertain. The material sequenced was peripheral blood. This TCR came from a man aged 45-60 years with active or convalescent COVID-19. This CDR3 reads CASSEALTPGELFF. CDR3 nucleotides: TGTGCCAGCAGTGAAGCGTTAACACCCGGGGAGCTGTTTTTT.